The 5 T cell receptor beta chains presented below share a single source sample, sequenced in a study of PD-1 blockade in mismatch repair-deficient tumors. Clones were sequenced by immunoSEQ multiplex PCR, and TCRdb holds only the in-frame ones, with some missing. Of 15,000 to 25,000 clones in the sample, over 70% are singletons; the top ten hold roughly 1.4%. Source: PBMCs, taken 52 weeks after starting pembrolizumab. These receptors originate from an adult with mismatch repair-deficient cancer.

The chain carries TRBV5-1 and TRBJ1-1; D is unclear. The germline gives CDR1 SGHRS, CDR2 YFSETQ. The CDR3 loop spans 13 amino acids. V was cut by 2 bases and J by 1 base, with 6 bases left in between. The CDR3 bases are TGCGCCAGCAGCTTCAGCGCGAACACTGAAGCTTTCTTT. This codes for CASSFSANTEAFF.

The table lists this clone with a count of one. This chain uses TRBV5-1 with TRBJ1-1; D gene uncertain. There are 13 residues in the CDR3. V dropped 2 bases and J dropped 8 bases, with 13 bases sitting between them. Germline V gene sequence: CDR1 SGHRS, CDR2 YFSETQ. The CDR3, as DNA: TGCGCCAGCAGCTTTTTCGGCCGGGAGGAAGCTTTCTTT. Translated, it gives CASSFFGREEAFF.

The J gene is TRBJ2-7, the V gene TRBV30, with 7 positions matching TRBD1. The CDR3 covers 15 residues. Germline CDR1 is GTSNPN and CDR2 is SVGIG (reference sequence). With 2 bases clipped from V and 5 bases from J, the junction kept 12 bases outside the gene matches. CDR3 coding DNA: TGTGCCTGGAGTCCTCTCGACAGGGTATCTAACGAGCAGTACTTC. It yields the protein CAWSPLDRVSNEQYF. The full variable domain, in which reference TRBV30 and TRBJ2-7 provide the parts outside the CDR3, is SQTIHQWPATLVQPVGSPLSLECTVEGTSNPNLYWYRQAAGRGLQLLFYSVGIGQISSEVPQNLSASRPQDRQFILSSKKLLLSDSGFYLCAWSPLDRVSNEQYFGPGTRLTVT.

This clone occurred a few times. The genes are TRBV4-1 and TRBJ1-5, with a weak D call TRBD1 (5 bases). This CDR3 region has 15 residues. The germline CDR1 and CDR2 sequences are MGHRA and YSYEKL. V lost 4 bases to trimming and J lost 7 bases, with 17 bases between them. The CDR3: CASSPQKGVGQPQHF. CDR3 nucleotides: TGCGCCAGCAGCCCCCAAAAAGGGGTGGGCCAGCCCCAGCATTTT.

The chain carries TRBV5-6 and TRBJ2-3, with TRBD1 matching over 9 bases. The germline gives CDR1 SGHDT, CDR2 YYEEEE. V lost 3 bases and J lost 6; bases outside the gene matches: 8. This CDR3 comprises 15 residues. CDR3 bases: TGTGCCAGCAGCTACGGGACAGGGATTTGGGATACGCAGTATTTT. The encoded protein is CASSYGTGIWDTQYF. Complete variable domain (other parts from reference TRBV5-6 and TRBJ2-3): DAGVTQSPTHLIKTRGQQVTLRCSPKSGHDTVSWYQQALGQGPQFIFQYYEEEERQRGNFPDRFSGHQFPNYSSELNVNALLLGDSALYLCASSYGTGIWDTQYFGPGTRLTVL.